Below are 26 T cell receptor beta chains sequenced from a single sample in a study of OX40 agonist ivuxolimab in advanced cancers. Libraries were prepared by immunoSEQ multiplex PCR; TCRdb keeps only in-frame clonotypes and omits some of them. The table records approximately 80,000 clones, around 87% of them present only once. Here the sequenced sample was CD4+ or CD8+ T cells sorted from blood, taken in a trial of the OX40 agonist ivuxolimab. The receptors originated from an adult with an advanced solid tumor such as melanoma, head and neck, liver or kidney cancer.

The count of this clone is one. CDR3 region: CASSLTTGYAYEQYF. In nucleotides, the CDR3 is TGCGCCAGCAGCTTGACCACGGGTTACGCCTACGAGCAGTACTTC. The V call is TRBV5-1, the J call TRBJ2-7; D gene ambiguous. This CDR3 spans 15 amino acids. V was clipped by 1 base and J by 2 bases, with 13 bases between them. Germline assignment: CDR1 SGHRS and CDR2 YFSETQ.

CDR3 nucleotides: TGCGCCAGCAGCCCGACAGGGGCAAATCAGCCCCAGCATTTT. It is translated as CASSPTGANQPQHF. J is TRBJ1-5 and V is TRBV5-1; 8 bases map to TRBD1. Germline V gene data show CDR1 as SGHRS and CDR2 as YFSETQ. Unmatched junction bases numbered 4, after V lost 4 bases and J lost 4 bases. CDR3 size: 14 residues.

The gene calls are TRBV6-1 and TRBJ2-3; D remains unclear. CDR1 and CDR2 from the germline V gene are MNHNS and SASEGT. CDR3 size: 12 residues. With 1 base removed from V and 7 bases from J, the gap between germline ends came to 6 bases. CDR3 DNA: TGTGCCAGCAGTGAAGGAGGACATACGCAGTATTTT. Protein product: CASSEGGHTQYF.

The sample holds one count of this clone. CDR3 in amino acids: CASSLEGTQYF. The CDR3 DNA reads TGCGCCAGCAGCTTGGAAGGGACCCAGTACTTC. The gene calls are TRBV5-1 and TRBJ2-5; D not certain. The germline V gene encodes CDR1 SGHRS and CDR2 YFSETQ. The CDR3 is 11 amino acids. Trimming took off 0 bases at V and 7 bases at J, with 4 bases between the two ends.

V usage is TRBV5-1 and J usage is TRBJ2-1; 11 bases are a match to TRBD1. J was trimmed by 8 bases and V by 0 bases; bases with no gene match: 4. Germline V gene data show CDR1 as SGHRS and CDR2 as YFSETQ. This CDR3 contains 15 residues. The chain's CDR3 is CASSLVGQGVDEQFF. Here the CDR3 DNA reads TGCGCCAGCAGCTTGGTGGGACAGGGGGTAGATGAGCAGTTCTTC.

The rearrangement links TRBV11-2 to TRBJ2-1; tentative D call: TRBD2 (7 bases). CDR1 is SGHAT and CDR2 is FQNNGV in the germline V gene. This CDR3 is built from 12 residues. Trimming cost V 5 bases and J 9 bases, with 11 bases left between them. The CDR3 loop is CASSTGGSEQFF. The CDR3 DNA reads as TGTGCCAGCAGCACGGGGGGCAGTGAGCAGTTCTTC.

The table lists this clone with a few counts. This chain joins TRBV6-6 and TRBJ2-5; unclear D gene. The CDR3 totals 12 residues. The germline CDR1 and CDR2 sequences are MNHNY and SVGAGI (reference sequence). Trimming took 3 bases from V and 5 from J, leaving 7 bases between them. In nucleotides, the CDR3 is TGTGCCAGCAGTTATAGCTGGGAGACCCAGTACTTC. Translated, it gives CASSYSWETQYF.

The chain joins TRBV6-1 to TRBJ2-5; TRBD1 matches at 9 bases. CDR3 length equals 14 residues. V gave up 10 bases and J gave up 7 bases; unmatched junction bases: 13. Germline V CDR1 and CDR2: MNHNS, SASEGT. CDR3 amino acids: CATSPGQGSGTQYF. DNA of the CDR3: TGTGCCACCTCTCCGGGACAGGGTAGTGGGACCCAGTACTTC.

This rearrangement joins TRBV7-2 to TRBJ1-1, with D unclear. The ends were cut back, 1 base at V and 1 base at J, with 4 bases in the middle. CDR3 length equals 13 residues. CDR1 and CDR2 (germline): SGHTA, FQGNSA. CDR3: CASSLGQNTEAFF. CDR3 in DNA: TGTGCCAGCAGCTTAGGACAGAACACTGAAGCTTTCTTT.

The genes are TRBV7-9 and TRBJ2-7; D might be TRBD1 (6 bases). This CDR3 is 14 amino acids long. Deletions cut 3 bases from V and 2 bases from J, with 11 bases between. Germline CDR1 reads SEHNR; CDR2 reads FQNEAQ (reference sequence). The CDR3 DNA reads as TGTGCCAGCAGCTTTAACAGGGAACCCTACGAGCAGTACTTC. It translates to CASSFNREPYEQYF.

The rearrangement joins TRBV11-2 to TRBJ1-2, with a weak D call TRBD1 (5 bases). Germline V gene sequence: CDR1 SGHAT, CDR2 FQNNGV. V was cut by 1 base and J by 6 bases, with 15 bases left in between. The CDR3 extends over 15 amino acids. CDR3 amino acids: CASSLGPLTADGYTF. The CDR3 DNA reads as TGTGCCAGCAGCTTAGGTCCCCTGACAGCGGATGGCTACACCTTC.

CDR3 nucleotide sequence: TGTGCCAGCAGTGAGTCGACCTACCGGGCCACCTTC. Protein: CASSESTYRATF. This chain uses TRBV6-1 with TRBJ1-2, with no clear D. The germline V gene encodes CDR1 MNHNS and CDR2 SASEGT. V was trimmed by 3 bases and J by 13 bases, leaving 15 bases between them. The CDR3 has 12 amino acids.

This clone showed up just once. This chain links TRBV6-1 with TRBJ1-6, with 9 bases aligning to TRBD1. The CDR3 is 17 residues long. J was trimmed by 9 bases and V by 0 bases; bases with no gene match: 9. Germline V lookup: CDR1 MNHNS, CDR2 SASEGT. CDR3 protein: CASSEALRQGEGSPLHF. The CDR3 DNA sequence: TGTGCCAGCAGTGAAGCGCTTCGACAGGGGGAAGGTTCACCCCTCCACTTT.

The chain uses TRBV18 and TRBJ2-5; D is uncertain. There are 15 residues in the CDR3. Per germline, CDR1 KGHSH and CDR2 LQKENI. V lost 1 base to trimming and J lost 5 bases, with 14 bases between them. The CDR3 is CASSPLSGGWETQYF. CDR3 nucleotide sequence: TGTGCCAGCTCACCACTTTCAGGCGGCTGGGAGACCCAGTACTTC.

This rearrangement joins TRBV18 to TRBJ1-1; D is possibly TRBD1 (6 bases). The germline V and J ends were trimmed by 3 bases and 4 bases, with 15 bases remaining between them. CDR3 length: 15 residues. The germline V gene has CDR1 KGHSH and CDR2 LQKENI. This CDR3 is CASSPGGTVTTEAFF. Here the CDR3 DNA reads TGTGCCAGCTCACCTGGGGGCACAGTTACCACTGAAGCTTTCTTT.

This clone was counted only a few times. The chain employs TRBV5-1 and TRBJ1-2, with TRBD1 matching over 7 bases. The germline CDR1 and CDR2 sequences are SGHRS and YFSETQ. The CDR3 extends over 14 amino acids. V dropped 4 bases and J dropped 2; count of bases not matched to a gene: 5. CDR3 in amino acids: CASSNGTVNYGYTF. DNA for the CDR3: TGCGCCAGCAGCAATGGGACAGTCAACTATGGCTACACCTTC.

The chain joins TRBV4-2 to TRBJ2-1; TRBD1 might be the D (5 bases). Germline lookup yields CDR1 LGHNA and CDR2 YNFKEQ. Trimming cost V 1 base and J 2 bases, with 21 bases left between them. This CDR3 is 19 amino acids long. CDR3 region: CASSQGAQGGNLAYNEQFF. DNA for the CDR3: TGTGCCAGCAGCCAAGGTGCCCAGGGTGGAAACTTGGCCTACAATGAGCAGTTCTTC.

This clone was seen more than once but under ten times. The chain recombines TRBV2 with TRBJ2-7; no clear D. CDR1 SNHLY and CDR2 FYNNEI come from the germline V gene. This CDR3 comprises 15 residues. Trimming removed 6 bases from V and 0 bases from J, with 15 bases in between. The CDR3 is CASSRGRMISYEQYF. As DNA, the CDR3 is TGTGCCAGCAGCCGTGGGCGTATGATCTCCTACGAGCAGTACTTC.

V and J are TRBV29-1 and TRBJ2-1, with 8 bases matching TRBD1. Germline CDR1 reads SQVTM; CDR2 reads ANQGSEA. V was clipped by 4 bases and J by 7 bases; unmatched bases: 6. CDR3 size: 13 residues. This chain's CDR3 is CSVAGQARNEQFF. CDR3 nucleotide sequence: TGCAGCGTTGCGGGACAGGCTCGGAATGAGCAGTTCTTC.

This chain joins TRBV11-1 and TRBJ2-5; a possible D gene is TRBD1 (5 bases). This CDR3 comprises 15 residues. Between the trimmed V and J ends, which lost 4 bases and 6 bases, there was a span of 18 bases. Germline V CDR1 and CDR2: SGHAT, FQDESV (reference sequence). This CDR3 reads CASSSVAGRTKTQYF. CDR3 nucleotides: TGTGCCAGCAGCTCCGTGGCAGGGCGCACAAAGACCCAGTACTTC.

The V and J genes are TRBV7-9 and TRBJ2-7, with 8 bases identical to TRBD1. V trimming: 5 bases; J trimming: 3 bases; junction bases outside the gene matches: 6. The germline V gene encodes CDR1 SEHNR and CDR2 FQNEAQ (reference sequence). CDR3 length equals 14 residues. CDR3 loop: CASSEPGTGYEQYF. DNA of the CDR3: TGTGCCAGCAGCGAACCTGGGACAGGCTACGAGCAGTACTTC.

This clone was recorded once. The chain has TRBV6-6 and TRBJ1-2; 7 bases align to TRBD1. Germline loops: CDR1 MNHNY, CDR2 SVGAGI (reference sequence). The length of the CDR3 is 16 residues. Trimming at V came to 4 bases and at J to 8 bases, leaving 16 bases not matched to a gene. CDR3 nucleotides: TGTGCCAGCAGTTCCGTTACAGGGGCTTTTTCTCGAGGCTACACCTTC. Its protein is CASSSVTGAFSRGYTF.

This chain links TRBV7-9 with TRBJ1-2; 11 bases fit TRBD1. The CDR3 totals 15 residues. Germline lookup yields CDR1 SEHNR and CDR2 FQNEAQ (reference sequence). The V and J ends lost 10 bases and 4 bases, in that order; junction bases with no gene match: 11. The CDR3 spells CATPDRGRRGYGYTF. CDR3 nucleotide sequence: TGTGCCACTCCGGACAGGGGGCGCAGGGGCTATGGCTACACCTTC.

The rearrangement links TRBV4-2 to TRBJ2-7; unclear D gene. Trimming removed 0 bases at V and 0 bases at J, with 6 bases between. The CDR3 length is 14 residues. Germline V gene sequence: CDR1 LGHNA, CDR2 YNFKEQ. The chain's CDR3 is CASSQDGPSYEQYF. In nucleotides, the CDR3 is TGTGCCAGCAGCCAAGATGGGCCCTCCTACGAGCAGTACTTC.

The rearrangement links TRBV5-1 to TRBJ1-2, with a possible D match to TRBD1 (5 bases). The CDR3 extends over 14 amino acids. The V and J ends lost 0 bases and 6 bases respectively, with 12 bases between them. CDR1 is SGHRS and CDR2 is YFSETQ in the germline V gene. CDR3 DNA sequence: TGCGCCAGCAGCTTGGGCAGGGCTCAGGATGGCTACACCTTC. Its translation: CASSLGRAQDGYTF.

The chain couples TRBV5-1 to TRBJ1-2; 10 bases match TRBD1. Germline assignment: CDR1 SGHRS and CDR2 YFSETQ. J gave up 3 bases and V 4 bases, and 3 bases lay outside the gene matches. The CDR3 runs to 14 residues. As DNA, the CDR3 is TGCGCCAGCAGCCCCGGGACAGGGGACTATGGCTACACCTTC. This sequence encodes CASSPGTGDYGYTF.